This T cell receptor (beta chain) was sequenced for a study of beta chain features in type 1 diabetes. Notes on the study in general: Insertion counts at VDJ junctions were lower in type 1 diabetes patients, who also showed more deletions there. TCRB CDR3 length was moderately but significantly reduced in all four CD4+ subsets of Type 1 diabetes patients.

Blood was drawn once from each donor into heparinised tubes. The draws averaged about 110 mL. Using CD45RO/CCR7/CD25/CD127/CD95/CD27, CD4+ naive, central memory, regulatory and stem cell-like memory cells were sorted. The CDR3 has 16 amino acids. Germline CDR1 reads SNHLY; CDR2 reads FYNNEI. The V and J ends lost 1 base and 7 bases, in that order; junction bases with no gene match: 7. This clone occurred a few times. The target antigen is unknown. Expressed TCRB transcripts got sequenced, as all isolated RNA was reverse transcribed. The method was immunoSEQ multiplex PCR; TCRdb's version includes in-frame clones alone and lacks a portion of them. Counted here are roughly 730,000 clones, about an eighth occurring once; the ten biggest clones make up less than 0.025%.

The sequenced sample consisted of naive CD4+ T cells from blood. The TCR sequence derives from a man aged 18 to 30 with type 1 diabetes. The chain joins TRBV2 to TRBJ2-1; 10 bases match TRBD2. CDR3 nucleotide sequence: TGTGCCAGCAGTGAAGGTAGCGGGGGGCCTCTTAATGAGCAGTTCTTC. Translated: CASSEGSGGPLNEQFF.